These T cell receptor beta chains were read from a single sample in a study of shared clonotypes between healthy human individuals. The table came from immunoSEQ multiplex PCR; TCRdb's copy has only in-frame clones and leaves some out. Of a few million clones detected, around 95% appear once; the ten largest clones hold roughly 0.13%. The specimen sequenced was naive CD4+ T cells sorted from blood. All receptors come from a man younger than 30 in good health. Each CDR3 is given with its conserved first and last residue. A D gene is named only where the DNA matches it firmly. Size is stated for part of the rows, as once, few or many counts, or as a class when the clone is expanded.

j_call clone_size v_call d_call cdr3_aa cdr3_nt
TRBJ1-5 . TRBV7-2 . CASSPYGSGGSQPQHF TGTGCCAGCAGCCCTTACGGGTCGGGGGGAAGCCAGCCCCAGCATTTT
TRBJ2-7 . TRBV6-5 TRBD1 CASSWGQGAYEQYF TGTGCCAGCAGTTGGGGACAGGGGGCCTACGAGCAGTACTTC
TRBJ2-3 . TRBV10-3 . CAIMEGATDTQYF TGTGCCATTATGGAGGGGGCTACAGATACGCAGTATTTT
TRBJ2-3 . TRBV30 TRBD1 CAWSPGTGVYDTQYF TGTGCCTGGAGTCCCGGGACAGGGGTTTACGATACGCAGTATTTT
TRBJ2-7 . TRBV7-2 TRBD2 CASSSEGLADYEQYF TGTGCCAGCAGCTCAGAGGGGCTAGCGGACTACGAGCAGTACTTC
TRBJ2-7 . TRBV5-3 TRBD2 CARSSAGATYEQYF TGTGCCAGAAGCTCAGCGGGGGCTACCTACGAGCAGTACTTC
TRBJ1-4 few TRBV5-1 TRBD1 CASSLTGQSNEKLFF TGCGCCAGCAGCTTGACGGGACAGAGTAATGAAAAACTGTTTTTT
TRBJ2-7 . TRBV28 . CASTIPGPAYEQYF TGTGCCAGCACAATCCCGGGCCCCGCCTACGAGCAGTACTTC
TRBJ1-1 . TRBV10-3 . CAISELREGRLVYTEAFF TGTGCCATCAGTGAGCTTCGGGAGGGGAGGTTGGTGTACACTGAAGCTTTCTTT
TRBJ2-2 . TRBV5-4 . CASSGMYGNTGELFF TGTGCCAGCAGCGGCATGTACGGTAACACCGGGGAGCTGTTTTTT
TRBJ1-2 . TRBV5-4 . CASSLVENRPNYGYTF TGTGCCAGCAGCTTGGTAGAGAACCGTCCTAACTATGGCTACACCTTC
TRBJ2-7 . TRBV21-1 . CASTPRRGILSYEQYF TGTGCCAGCACCCCTCGTAGGGGAATCCTCTCCTACGAGCAGTACTTC
TRBJ2-1 once TRBV7-2 . CASSPGLSPPEQFF TGTGCCAGCAGCCCCGGACTATCCCCTCCCGAGCAGTTCTTC
TRBJ1-4 . TRBV9 TRBD1 CASSSRQGDGEKLFF TGTGCCAGCAGCTCCCGACAGGGGGACGGTGAAAAACTGTTTTTT
TRBJ2-6 . TRBV18 TRBD2 CASSQGLAGRSGANVLTF TGTGCCAGCTCACAGGGACTAGCGGGGCGGTCTGGGGCCAACGTCCTGACTTTC
TRBJ1-6 once TRBV28 TRBD1 CASSLGGGLSPLHF TGTGCCAGCAGTTTAGGAGGGGGCCTTTCACCCCTCCACTTT
TRBJ1-1 . TRBV7-3 . CASSPQGFGNTEAFF TGTGCCAGCAGCCCCCAGGGGTTCGGGAACACTGAAGCTTTCTTT
TRBJ1-4 . TRBV25-1 TRBD1 CASSPAILQGKELFF TGTGCCAGCAGTCCGGCTATTTTACAGGGGAAGGAACTGTTTTTT
TRBJ1-5 . TRBV4-2 TRBD1 CASSQGGQGDQPQHF TGTGCCAGCAGCCAGGGAGGACAGGGGGATCAGCCCCAGCATTTT
TRBJ2-5 . TRBV9 . CASSVEGGNGETQYF TGTGCCAGCAGCGTAGAAGGCGGCAACGGGGAGACCCAGTACTTC
TRBJ2-2 . TRBV5-1 . CASSLAGRGNTGELFF TGCGCCAGCAGCTTGGCGGGGCGGGGGAACACCGGGGAGCTGTTTTTT
TRBJ1-4 once TRBV4-1 TRBD1 CASSQNWDRGTNEKLFF TGCGCCAGCAGCCAAAATTGGGACAGAGGAACTAATGAAAAACTGTTTTTT
TRBJ2-7 . TRBV28 . CASSLSGVAYEQYF TGTGCCAGCAGTTTATCCGGGGTCGCCTACGAGCAGTACTTC
TRBJ1-2 . TRBV6-6 . CASTSGRDGYTF TGTGCCAGCACCTCAGGGAGGGATGGCTACACCTTC
TRBJ1-3 . TRBV10-3 . CATLTVSRSGNTIYF TGTGCCACCTTGACAGTATCCCGCTCTGGAAACACCATATATTTT
TRBJ2-7 once TRBV13 TRBD2 CASSLVGAGERYEQYF TGTGCCAGCAGCTTAGTAGGCGCGGGAGAGCGCTACGAGCAGTACTTC
TRBJ2-3 . TRBV10-3 TRBD2 CAISELSGGGTDTQYF TGTGCCATCAGTGAACTTAGCGGGGGGGGCACAGATACGCAGTATTTT
TRBJ1-4 . TRBV18 . CASSPPAGSMFF TGTGCCAGCTCACCACCGGCAGGGAGTATGTTTTTT
TRBJ2-7 few TRBV9 TRBD2 CASSPTSGGIYEQYF TGTGCCAGCAGCCCGACTAGCGGGGGGATTTACGAGCAGTACTTC
TRBJ2-3 . TRBV5-6 . CASSLGQQTDTQYF TGTGCCAGCAGCTTGGGCCAGCAGACAGATACGCAGTATTTT
TRBJ2-5 . TRBV2 . CASSRIPGSAETQYF TGTGCCAGCAGCCGAATTCCCGGGAGCGCAGAGACCCAGTACTTC
TRBJ1-4 . TRBV6-6 . CASSYVGQGGEKLFF TGTGCCAGCAGTTACGTTGGTCAGGGTGGCGAAAAACTGTTTTTT
TRBJ1-1 . TRBV21-1 . CASNKTGGKDTEAFF TGTGCCAGCAACAAGACAGGGGGTAAAGACACTGAAGCTTTCTTT
TRBJ2-3 once TRBV10-3 . CAISPPGIGTDTQYF TGTGCCATCTCCCCCCCGGGGATAGGCACAGATACGCAGTATTTT
TRBJ2-2 . TRBV28 . CASSWHGPKTGELFF TGTGCCAGCAGTTGGCACGGACCGAAAACCGGGGAGCTGTTTTTT
TRBJ2-5 . TRBV4-1 TRBD1 CASSQDGRTGVETQYF TGCGCCAGCAGCCAAGACGGCAGGACAGGGGTGGAGACCCAGTACTTC
TRBJ2-3 . TRBV5-1 . CASSFEGGPGTQYF TGCGCCAGCAGCTTTGAGGGGGGGCCAGGTACGCAGTATTTT